The entry below describes one TCR beta chain. Its antigen is currently not known. There are no base qualities to consult, and no much larger clone falls within one base. The immunoSEQ Assay, a bias-controlled multiplex PCR, was used to amplify TCRbeta CDR3 regions from genomic DNA. As for the authors' bioinformatics: Within the assay, amplification of reference gene primers was used to estimate how many nucleated cells each sample contained. To quantify the absolute abundance of each unique TCRbeta CDR3 rearrangement, sequence reads were collapsed and filtered. Productive Simpson clonality was computed per sample as the square root of Simpson's diversity index over productive rearrangements. In TCRdb, the immuneACCESS table is reduced to in-frame sequences with V and J assigned. These tables do not hold every clone; where another copy was compared, an unresolved V gene accounts for under half, and the others remain unexplained. D and trimming come from the DNA, and the V and J calls and clone size come from that table. The table for this sample lists more than 60,000 clones; almost 85% of them were counted only once. About 10% of the sample goes to the ten largest clones.

Collaborating institutions collected whole blood in K2EDTA tubes following their own protocols. Collaborator samples were shipped for TCRbeta analysis as frozen whole blood, isolated PBMCs, or DNA extracted from either sample type. CDR3 length: 16 amino acids, cysteine to phenylalanine. The sequence is cut down to CDR3 DNA, 48 bases in frame from base 1. The CDR1 and CDR2 encoded by the germline V gene are SGHTA and FQGNSA. V is pruned by 2 bases and J by 5 bases, leaving 6 bases of the junction without a gene match. The data were obtained in a study of blood T cell repertoires in COVID-19 (TCRdb year 2020). With regard to the full study: Samples covering the acute and convalescent phases of COVID-19 were provided by collaborators in the United States, Italy and Spain. The prospective study material was composed of cDNA or gDNA derived from T cells, B-cell-depleted T cells, or PBMCs. Subjects who had been exposed to COVID-19, were actively infected with it, or had recovered from it provided the deeply sampled blood TCRbeta repertoires that made up the dataset. The repertoires were released in a freely available public database intended as a resource for research on the immune response to SARS-CoV-2. Samples were obtained from the ongoing ImmuneRACE study (first 160 participants) and from about 1,300 subjects provided by 6 global collaborators. The sample metadata nearly always contained a de-identified subject ID, COVID-19 status, age in years and sex. Where HLA class I and class II types were available, the types were taken from metadata supplied by the sample provider, not from assay-based typing. Results and caveats for the whole study, not just this receptor: Clinical and demographic metadata were provided uncurated, with the amount varying by source and participant.

The rearranged chain carries TRBV7-2 and TRBJ2-1, with 10 junctional bases fitting TRBD2. Sequenced: peripheral blood. This TCR came from a man between 60 and 75 years old with acute or convalescent COVID-19. CDR3 region: CASSLTGTSAHNEQFF. The DNA reads TGTGCCAGCAGCTTAACAGGGACTAGCGCTCACAATGAGCAGTTCTTC.